These 27 T cell receptor beta chains were all obtained from the same sample, sequenced in a study of T cells after yellow fever vaccination (dated by TCRdb to between 2018 and 2020). This sample's treatment or condition label indicates: live attenuated yellow fever vaccine strain. The library was obtained by 5' RACE. The data were produced on an Illumina HiSeq 2500. TCRdb reran the public reads through fastp at Q25 and MiXCR, keeping productive beta chains. Rows are combined by CDR3 protein, so each entry shows the most common genes and DNA. The sample contains around 150,000 distinct CDR3 sequences, more than 5.5% of them found a single time. Roughly 2.5% of the sample is taken by the ten largest. The material sequenced was CD4+ T cells sorted from PBMCs, taken 4 to 5 days after the first yellow fever vaccination. The receptor source for this set is a man younger than 35 who received the YFV17D yellow fever vaccine.

This clonotype was observed many times. The CDR3 here is CASSFQGVGEQYV. The CDR3 bases are TGTGCCAGCAGTTTTCAGGGGGTGGGGGAGCAGTACGTC. V gene TRBV12-3 or TRBV12-4 combines with J gene TRBJ2-7; 7 bases map to TRBD1. V lost 3 bases and J lost 7; bases outside the gene matches: 6. This CDR3 region has 13 residues.

This clonotype was detected only a few times. The chain joins TRBV10-3 to TRBJ2-6; 7 bases are shared with TRBD1. CDR1 is ENHRY and CDR2 is SYGVKD in the germline V gene. Trimming at V came to 2 bases and at J to 3 bases, leaving 4 bases not matched to a gene. This CDR3 has 16 amino acids. CDR3 sequence: CAISERQGSGANVLTF. In DNA form, the CDR3 reads TGTGCCATCAGTGAGAGACAGGGAAGTGGGGCCAACGTCCTGACTTTC.

The chain has TRBV2 and TRBJ2-6, with TRBD2 matching over 8 bases. CDR1 is SNHLY, CDR2 FYNNEI, per germline. The CDR3 loop spans 14 amino acids. Germline trimming cut 8 bases from V and 4 bases from J; bases unmatched to any gene: 4. Written as DNA, the CDR3 is TGTGCCAGCGGCGGGGGGCCCGGGGCCAACGTCCTGACTTTC. This sequence encodes CASGGGPGANVLTF.

This clonotype was recorded many times. The rearrangement joins TRBV12-3 or TRBV12-4 to TRBJ1-2; D unresolved. The CDR3 length is 13 residues. Trimming shortened V by 7 bases and J by 5 bases, and 14 bases separated the two germline ends. The CDR3 is CASTFDKGYGYTF. The CDR3 bases are TGTGCCAGCACCTTCGACAAGGGATATGGCTACACCTTC.

In this sample, this clonotype turned up many times. The chain links TRBV4-1 to TRBJ1-6; no clear D gene. CDR1 is MGHRA and CDR2 is YSYEKL in the germline V gene. V lost 0 bases and J 0 bases, leaving 6 bases between the germline ends. The CDR3 spans 16 residues. The CDR3, as DNA: TGCGCCAGCAGCCAAGACACCAGCTCCTATAATTCACCCCTCCACTTT. It codes for CASSQDTSSYNSPLHF.

This clonotype was seen many times. The rearrangement joins TRBV20-1 to TRBJ2-3, with 8 bases fitting TRBD1. CDR3 size: 14 residues. V lost 6 bases, J lost 2 bases, and 7 bases stayed unmatched. CDR1 and CDR2 (germline): DFQATT, SNEGSKA (reference sequence). The CDR3 reads CSAPPGQATDTQYF. The CDR3 DNA sequence: TGCAGTGCCCCTCCGGGACAGGCCACAGATACGCAGTATTTT.

This chain links TRBV12-3 or TRBV12-4 with TRBJ2-4; TRBD1 agrees at 9 bases. The CDR3 is made up of 13 amino acids. With 4 bases clipped from V and 12 bases from J, the junction kept 7 bases outside the gene matches. This CDR3 is CASSSTGTGSQYF. DNA of the CDR3: TGTGCCAGCAGTTCCACTGGGACAGGGTCTCAGTACTTC.

The sample holds a few counts of this clonotype. The chain combines TRBV5-8 with TRBJ1-1; maybe TRBD1 (6 bases). Germline V gene sequence: CDR1 SGHTS, CDR2 YDEGEE. Trimming pared 2 bases from V and 8 bases from J, leaving 10 bases between. The CDR3 loop spans 12 amino acids. CDR3 DNA: TGTGCCAGCAGCTTAATTAGGGGGGAAGCTTTCTTT. This gives the protein CASSLIRGEAFF.

The V call is TRBV4-3, the J call TRBJ2-1, with 7 positions matching TRBD2. V was clipped by 1 base and J by 4 bases; unmatched bases: 10. This CDR3 spans 17 amino acids. Germline lookup yields CDR1 LGHNA and CDR2 YSLEER. The CDR3 nucleotides read TGCGCCAGCAGCCAAGTAGTAGCTAGCGGCTGGTACAATGAGCAGTTCTTC. Its protein is CASSQVVASGWYNEQFF.

This clonotype was observed a handful of times. The V and J genes are TRBV5-4 and TRBJ2-7, with D perhaps TRBD1 (7 bases). With 5 bases removed from V and 0 bases from J, the gap between germline ends came to 12 bases. Germline-derived CDR1 and CDR2 are SGHNT and YYREEE (reference sequence). The CDR3 is 14 amino acids. CDR3 region: CASRGGTASYEQYF. Written as DNA, the CDR3 is TGTGCCAGCAGAGGAGGGACAGCCTCCTACGAGCAGTACTTC.

For this clonotype: A clone one base away is much larger, so this may be a read error. The chain recombines TRBV4-1 with TRBJ1-2; D call uncertain. The germline V and J ends were trimmed by 3 bases and 6 bases, with 11 bases remaining between them. Germline values: CDR1 MGHRA, CDR2 YSYEKL. The CDR3 has 13 residues. Here the CDR3 reads CASSHGGDHGYTF. The CDR3 nucleotides read TGCGCCAGCAGCCATGGAGGAGACCATGGCTACACCTTC.

Details on this clonotype: This may stem from a read error, because a much larger clone lies one nucleotide away. This chain uses TRBV5-1 with TRBJ2-7; D may match TRBD1 or TRBD2 (5 bases each). Per the germline V gene, CDR1 is SGHRS and CDR2 is YFSETQ. There are 13 residues in the CDR3. The CDR3 here is CASRLAFGTEQYF. In DNA, the CDR3 is TGCGCCAGCCGCTTGGCCTTCGGGACCGAGCAGTACTTC.

This clonotype was detected many times. V usage is TRBV6-5 and J usage is TRBJ2-7; either TRBD1 or TRBD2 may supply D (6 bases each). Germline V CDR1 and CDR2: MNHEY, SVGAGI. Trimming pared 8 bases from V and 2 bases from J, leaving 16 bases between. The CDR3 has 14 amino acids. CDR3: CASHPTGAAYEQYF. The CDR3 DNA reads as TGTGCCAGCCACCCGACGGGGGCGGCCTACGAGCAGTACTTC.

At least ten counts were recorded for this clonotype. The rearrangement joins TRBV5-1 to TRBJ2-7; 8 positions match TRBD1. The CDR3 totals 14 residues. Germline trimming cut 4 bases from V and 0 bases from J; bases unmatched to any gene: 3. CDR1 SGHRS and CDR2 YFSETQ come from the germline V gene. CDR3 nucleotide sequence: TGCGCCAGCAGCGGGCAGGGGGCCTCCTACGAGCAGTACTTC. Residues: CASSGQGASYEQYF.

This clonotype was seen ten or more times. The V gene is TRBV30, the J gene TRBJ1-6; D call uncertain. This CDR3 is 14 amino acids long. Trimming cost V 0 bases and J 11 bases, with 14 bases left between them. Germline-derived CDR1 and CDR2 are GTSNPN and SVGIG (reference sequence). The DNA of the CDR3 is TGTGCCTGGAGTGTAAGGGTGGGGATTCCACCCCTCCACTTT. Its protein is CAWSVRVGIPPLHF.

This rearrangement joins TRBV4-1 to TRBJ2-2; D may be TRBD1 or TRBD2 (6 bases each). Trimming shortened V by 6 bases and J by 0 bases, and 26 bases separated the two germline ends. Germline V gene lookup returns CDR1 MGHRA and CDR2 YSYEKL. The length of the CDR3 is 20 residues. CDR3 bases: TGCGCCAGCAGATTTTACTCCTCCACCATCGGGGGCGCGAACACCGGGGAGCTGTTTTTT. It is translated as CASRFYSSTIGGANTGELFF.

This clonotype has at least ten counts. The chain joins TRBV5-1 to TRBJ2-5; no clear D gene. The CDR3 runs 14 residues. Trimming took 3 bases from V and 1 from J, leaving 10 bases between them. CDR1 and CDR2 (germline): SGHRS, YFSETQ. In nucleotides, the CDR3 is TGCGCCAGCAGCTGGCGAGGCAGCCAAGAGACCCAGTACTTC. It encodes CASSWRGSQETQYF.

In DNA form, the CDR3 reads TGTGCCACCAGCAGGGCGCTCGGCCCTGGAACCCAGTACTTC. This gives the protein CATSRALGPGTQYF. The chain carries TRBV15 and TRBJ2-5; no clear D gene. There are 14 residues in the CDR3. Germline CDR1 reads LNHNV; CDR2 reads YYDKDF (reference sequence). V lost 3 bases to trimming and J lost 8 bases, with 16 bases between them.

The chain joins TRBV6-5 to TRBJ2-7, with TRBD1 identical over 7 bases. The J segment lost 5 bases and the V segment lost 6 bases, leaving 1 base of the junction unmatched. CDR1 and CDR2 (germline): MNHEY, SVGAGI. The CDR3 covers 11 residues. CDR3 loop: CASRTGDEQYF. The CDR3, as DNA: TGTGCCAGCAGAACAGGGGACGAGCAGTACTTC.

Turning to this clonotype: This may be a read error, as it is one base from a much larger clone. The rearrangement joins TRBV10-2 to TRBJ2-5; D call uncertain. This CDR3 spans 13 amino acids. Germline values: CDR1 WSHSY, CDR2 SAAADI. The V end lost 4 bases, the J end lost 3 bases, and 9 bases lay between the germline ends. The CDR3 DNA reads as TGCGCCAGCAGTGTAGTCCTTAAAGAGACCCAGTACTTC. It encodes CASSVVLKETQYF.

This clonotype has a count of ten or more. The chain uses TRBV18 and TRBJ1-5, with D maybe TRBD1 (5 bases). CDR1 KGHSH and CDR2 LQKENI come from the germline V gene. The ends were cut back, 2 bases at V and 6 bases at J, with 14 bases in the middle. The CDR3 totals 15 residues. The CDR3 DNA sequence: TGTGCCAGCTCACCAACGTCCGGGGGGAGTCAGCCCCAGCATTTT. Its protein is CASSPTSGGSQPQHF.

The chain uses TRBV29-1 and TRBJ2-3, with 7 bases identical to TRBD1. The CDR3 is made up of 13 amino acids. Trimming took 5 bases from V and 2 from J; bases not matched to a gene: 4. Germline V gene lookup returns CDR1 SQVTM and CDR2 ANQGSEA. As DNA, the CDR3 is TGCAGCGTTCGACAGGGCAACACAGATACGCAGTATTTT. This gives the protein CSVRQGNTDTQYF.

This clonotype was observed a handful of times. The V call is TRBV19, the J call TRBJ2-2, with TRBD2 identical over 7 bases. The J segment lost 2 bases and the V segment lost 3 bases, leaving 6 bases of the junction unmatched. Germline loops: CDR1 LNHDA, CDR2 SQIVND (reference sequence). CDR3 length equals 16 residues. The DNA of the CDR3 is TGTGCCAGTAGTATGCGTGGCGGGGGAAACACCGGGGAGCTGTTTTTT. Protein product: CASSMRGGGNTGELFF.

In its sample, this clonotype was seen many times. The CDR3 DNA reads as TGCGCCAGCAGCCCCTACAAAGGGACGGGGAATGAAAAACTGTTTTTT. Translation gives CASSPYKGTGNEKLFF. The chain recombines TRBV5-1 with TRBJ1-4; D perhaps matches TRBD1 (5 bases). The CDR3 extends over 16 amino acids. V lost 4 bases and J 5 bases, leaving 18 bases between the germline ends. The germline gives CDR1 SGHRS, CDR2 YFSETQ.

In this sample, this clonotype turned up many times. This chain links TRBV12-3 or TRBV12-4 with TRBJ1-5; no clear D gene. The length of the CDR3 is 14 residues. V gave up 7 bases and J gave up 0 bases, with 10 bases separating them. The DNA for the CDR3 is TGTGCCAGCACCAACATCAATAGCAATCAGCCCCAGCATTTT. It encodes CASTNINSNQPQHF.

The CDR3 bases are TGTGCCACCAGCCCCGCAGGACGCAGCTCCTACAATGAGCAGTTCTTC. Translation gives CATSPAGRSSYNEQFF. This chain uses TRBV24-1 with TRBJ2-1; D unresolved. The ends were cut back, 7 bases at V and 0 bases at J, with 15 bases in the middle. CDR1 KGHDR and CDR2 SFDVKD come from the germline V gene. This CDR3 is 16 amino acids long.

This clonotype was counted between two and nine times. The chain carries TRBV20-1 and TRBJ2-1; D is unresolved. V was pared by 7 bases and J by 0 bases, with 7 bases between. The CDR3 totals 12 residues. Germline V gene sequence: CDR1 DFQATT, CDR2 SNEGSKA (reference sequence). DNA for the CDR3: TGCAGTGGGCTCGGCTCCTACAATGAGCAGTTCTTC. Translated, it gives CSGLGSYNEQFF.